What follows are 30 T cell receptor beta chains derived from one specimen sequenced in a study of T cell responses to AZD1222 COVID-19 vaccine. The assay was immunoSEQ multiplex PCR, and TCRdb's table has in-frame clones only and misses some. The sample shows fewer than 150,000 clones, around 88% of them seen only once. Source: peripheral blood, taken 28 days after the second AZD1222 dose. The source of these receptors is an adult who received the AZD1222 COVID-19 vaccine.

A single count supports this clone. The V call is TRBV28, the J call TRBJ1-5; possibly TRBD1 for D (6 bases). CDR3 size: 15 residues. V was shortened by 6 bases and J by 6 bases, with 18 bases between the two germline ends. Germline V gene data show CDR1 as MDHEN and CDR2 as SYDVKM. CDR3 coding DNA: TGTGCCAGCAGAAGTACAGGGATCTCAGGTCAGCCCCAGCATTTT. Translated, it gives CASRSTGISGQPQHF.

This clone occurred once. The chain employs TRBV10-2 and TRBJ1-1; D might be TRBD1 (6 bases). The CDR3 loop spans 14 amino acids. The V gene's germline CDR1 is WSHSY and CDR2 SAAADI. Trimming removed 4 bases from V and 2 bases from J, with 11 bases in between. CDR3 nucleotide sequence: TGCGCCAGCAGTGCGGCAGGGGCTAACACTGAAGCTTTCTTT. Protein product: CASSAAGANTEAFF.

The rearrangement links TRBV27 to TRBJ1-2; a weak D match, TRBD1 (6 bases). The CDR3 loop spans 14 amino acids. CDR1 and CDR2 from the germline V gene are MNHEY and SMNVEV (reference sequence). V gave up 6 bases and J gave up 2 bases, with 13 bases separating them. The CDR3 DNA reads TGTGCCAGCAGACCAACCGGGACAAACTATGGCTACACCTTC. Its protein product is CASRPTGTNYGYTF.

This chain joins TRBV6-1 and TRBJ1-2, with D uncertain. V lost 4 bases to trimming and J lost 0 bases, with 15 bases between them. The V gene's germline CDR1 is MNHNS and CDR2 SASEGT. The CDR3 is 16 residues long. The chain's CDR3 is CASSGKDVRANYGYTF. The DNA for the CDR3 is TGTGCCAGCAGTGGAAAGGACGTTAGAGCTAACTATGGCTACACCTTC.

The V and J genes are TRBV12-3 or TRBV12-4 and TRBJ1-4; D unresolved. The CDR3 spans 11 residues. Trimming removed 3 bases from V and 8 bases from J, with 4 bases in between. The CDR3 DNA reads as TGTGCCAGCAGTTTCAAAGAAAAACTGTTTTTT. Translated, it gives CASSFKEKLFF.

In its sample, this clone was seen once. The V and J genes are TRBV6-2 or TRBV6-3 and TRBJ1-5; the D is unclear. CDR1 and CDR2 (germline): MNHEY, SVGEGT. V was trimmed by 5 bases and J by 0 bases, leaving 2 bases between them. The length of the CDR3 is 12 residues. Written as DNA, the CDR3 is TGTGCCAGCAGTACTAGCAATCAGCCCCAGCATTTT. Residues: CASSTSNQPQHF.

The rearrangement links TRBV18 to TRBJ1-2; perhaps TRBD1 as D (6 bases). This CDR3 has 17 residues. V gave up 1 base and J gave up 4 bases, with 19 bases separating them. Per germline, CDR1 KGHSH and CDR2 LQKENI. In DNA form, the CDR3 reads TGTGCCAGCTCACCACTGGCCGGCTCAGGGGCGTCCTATGGCTACACCTTC. Amino acids: CASSPLAGSGASYGYTF.

This chain uses TRBV19 with TRBJ1-6; D not resolved. Germline CDR1 LNHDA, CDR2 SQIVND (reference sequence). The length of the CDR3 is 14 residues. With 11 bases removed from V and 7 bases from J, the gap between germline ends came to 18 bases. The CDR3 DNA is TGTGCCGTTAGTAGGAACAGTCTAAATTCACCCCTCCACTTT. Its protein is CAVSRNSLNSPLHF.

The CDR3 reads CASSEARQTYSNQPQHF. The CDR3 DNA sequence: TGTGCCAGCAGTGAAGCGAGACAGACATATAGCAATCAGCCCCAGCATTTT. The chain joins TRBV2 to TRBJ1-5; a possible D gene is TRBD1 (5 bases). Looked up from germline, CDR1 is SNHLY and CDR2 is FYNNEI. V was trimmed by 0 bases and J by 0 bases, leaving 12 bases between them. CDR3 length: 17 amino acids.

This sequence joins TRBV9 and TRBJ1-6, with D maybe TRBD1 (6 bases). V was cut by 4 bases and J by 0 bases, with 14 bases left in between. The CDR3 consists of 17 residues. Germline V gene lookup returns CDR1 SGDLS and CDR2 YYNGEE. CDR3 coding DNA: TGTGCCAGCAGCATACACAGGGATAGCTCCTATAATTCACCCCTCCACTTT. Its protein is CASSIHRDSSYNSPLHF.

With regard to this clone: Other DNA sequences from this sample encode an identical CDR3 as well. The chain carries TRBV4-3 and TRBJ1-2; maybe TRBD1 (5 bases). There are 15 residues in the CDR3. Germline-derived CDR1 and CDR2 are LGHNA and YSLEER. V lost 0 bases, J lost 0 bases, and 8 bases lay in between. The CDR3 DNA is TGCGCCAGCAGCCAAGATCGGGGCTCTAACTATGGCTACACCTTC. Its translation is CASSQDRGSNYGYTF.

The V gene is TRBV10-3, the J gene TRBJ2-6; D remains unclear. Germline-derived CDR1 and CDR2 are ENHRY and SYGVKD. V was shortened by 5 bases and J by 0 bases, with 11 bases between the two germline ends. CDR3 size: 16 residues. The CDR3 bases are TGTGCCATCAGTTCGAGGAGCAGCTCTGGGGCCAACGTCCTGACTTTC. Amino acid sequence: CAISSRSSSGANVLTF.

CDR3: CASSPQLETQYF. The CDR3 DNA reads TGTGCCAGCAGCCCTCAATTAGAGACCCAGTACTTC. The rearrangement joins TRBV7-2 to TRBJ2-5; D is ambiguous. V was cut by 5 bases and J by 4 bases, with 8 bases left in between. Germline CDR1 and CDR2: SGHTA and FQGNSA. CDR3 length equals 12 residues. The full variable domain, rest sourced from reference TRBV7-2 and TRBJ2-5, is GAGVSQSPSNKVTEKGKDVELRCDPISGHTALYWYRQSLGQGLEFLIYFQGNSAPDKSGLPSDRFSAERTGGSVSTLTIQRTQQEDSAVYLCASSPQLETQYFGPGTRLLVL.

This clone has a handful of counts. This chain links TRBV19 with TRBJ1-2; D is unclear. Germline lookup yields CDR1 LNHDA and CDR2 SQIVND (reference sequence). The CDR3 has 13 amino acids. V shed 6 bases and J shed 4 bases, with 12 bases lying between them. CDR3 bases: TGTGCCAGTAGAAAAGGGAGAGGCTATGGCTACACCTTC. It is translated as CASRKGRGYGYTF. Together with reference TRBV19 and TRBJ1-2, the CDR3 gives the full variable domain: DGGITQSPKYLFRKEGQNVTLSCEQNLNHDAMYWYRQDPGQGLRLIYYSQIVNDFQKGDIAEGYSVSREKKESFPLTVTSAQKNPTAFYLCASRKGRGYGYTFGSGTRLTVV.

DNA of the CDR3: TGTGCCAGCAGTGGGGACCTCCAAGAGACCCAGTACTTC. Translating gives CASSGDLQETQYF. The chain recombines TRBV28 with TRBJ2-5, with D perhaps given as TRBD1 or TRBD2 (5 bases each). The CDR3 is 13 amino acids. Germline CDR1 reads MDHEN; CDR2 reads SYDVKM. Trimming pared 5 bases from V and 1 base from J, leaving 8 bases between.

The chain combines TRBV27 with TRBJ1-1; D gene uncertain. V was cut by 6 bases and J by 1 base, with 9 bases left in between. CDR1 is MNHEY and CDR2 is SMNVEV in the germline V gene (reference sequence). This CDR3 is 13 amino acids long. DNA for the CDR3: TGTGCCAGCAGACAAAAAACGAACACTGAAGCTTTCTTT. Amino acid sequence: CASRQKTNTEAFF.

The chain has TRBV5-5 and TRBJ1-4, with D hard to call. Per germline, CDR1 SGHKS and CDR2 YYEKEE (reference sequence). V dropped 0 bases and J dropped 6 bases, with 12 bases sitting between them. The CDR3 totals 15 residues. The CDR3 sequence is CASSLADDGYEKLFF. The CDR3 coding sequence is TGTGCCAGCAGCTTGGCCGACGACGGCTATGAAAAACTGTTTTTT.

The V gene is TRBV20-1, the J gene TRBJ1-1; 10 positions match TRBD1. The CDR3 totals 11 residues. J lost 12 bases, V lost 5 bases, and 6 bases had no gene match. Germline values: CDR1 DFQATT, CDR2 SNEGSKA (reference sequence). The CDR3 loop is CSAPGQGVSFF. The CDR3 DNA follows: TGCAGTGCTCCCGGACAGGGGGTGTCTTTCTTT.

The chain has TRBV29-1 and TRBJ1-2; D gene ambiguous. Trimming pared 6 bases from V and 0 bases from J, leaving 5 bases between. This CDR3 is built from 11 residues. Germline assignment: CDR1 SQVTM and CDR2 ANQGSEA. The CDR3 nucleotides read TGCAGCGTCTTCTCTAACTATGGCTACACCTTC. Amino acids: CSVFSNYGYTF.

The chain combines TRBV4-3 with TRBJ1-6; D is ambiguous. The V gene lost 8 bases and the J gene lost 6 bases, with 14 bases spanning the gap. This CDR3 has 14 residues. The germline V gene encodes CDR1 LGHNA and CDR2 YSLEER. The DNA for the CDR3 is TGCGCCAGCGGGGTGGGAGGCGTTAATTCACCCCTCCACTTT. Translation: CASGVGGVNSPLHF.

The V gene is TRBV5-1, the J gene TRBJ1-1, with D possibly matching TRBD1 (5 bases). There are 15 residues in the CDR3. Trimming cost V 4 bases and J 3 bases, with 16 bases left between them. Germline V gives CDR1 SGHRS, CDR2 YFSETQ. CDR3 nucleotide sequence: TGCGCCAGCAGCATCGGGACGGGAGTGGACACTGAAGCTTTCTTT. Amino acids: CASSIGTGVDTEAFF.

This clone has only one observation. The rearrangement joins TRBV2 to TRBJ2-5, with 7 bases identical to TRBD1. V lost 5 bases, J lost 5 bases, and 8 bases stayed unmatched. This CDR3 spans 14 amino acids. Germline CDR1 SNHLY, CDR2 FYNNEI. The CDR3 sequence is CASSPRQGRETQYF. For the CDR3, the DNA is TGTGCCAGCAGTCCCCGACAGGGCAGGGAGACCCAGTACTTC. The full variable domain, rest sourced from reference TRBV2 and TRBJ2-5, is EPEVTQTPSHQVTQMGQEVILRCVPISNHLYFYWYRQILGQKVEFLVSFYNNEISEKSEIFDDQFSVERPDGSNFTLKIRSTKLEDSAMYFCASSPRQGRETQYFGPGTRLLVL.

The genes are TRBV9 and TRBJ1-2; the match to TRBD1 covers 9 bases. The V segment lost 4 bases and the J segment 14 bases; nucleotides outside the gene matches: 12. Per germline, CDR1 SGDLS and CDR2 YYNGEE. The CDR3 covers 13 residues. In DNA, the CDR3 is TGTGCCAGCAGCCAAACAGGGGGCGGATTTGAAACCTTC. Translated, it gives CASSQTGGGFETF.

J is TRBJ1-1 and V is TRBV2, with D perhaps matching TRBD1 (5 bases). The germline V gene encodes CDR1 SNHLY and CDR2 FYNNEI. The length of the CDR3 is 15 residues. The ends were cut back, 4 bases at V and 3 bases at J, with 15 bases in the middle. The CDR3 loop reads CASSGQAMGDTEAFF. The CDR3, as DNA: TGTGCCAGCAGTGGCCAGGCAATGGGGGACACTGAAGCTTTCTTT.

This chain links TRBV7-2 with TRBJ1-3; perhaps TRBD1 as D (6 bases). The CDR3 consists of 16 residues. Trimming pared 3 bases from V and 3 bases from J, leaving 15 bases between. Per the germline V gene, CDR1 is SGHTA and CDR2 is FQGNSA. CDR3 amino acids: CASSFFPGAGGNTIYF. The CDR3 DNA reads as TGTGCCAGCAGCTTTTTCCCAGGGGCTGGTGGAAACACCATATATTTT.

V usage is TRBV6-1 and J usage is TRBJ1-1; the match to TRBD1 covers 7 bases. The CDR3 has 13 residues. Unmatched junction bases numbered 6, after V lost 3 bases and J lost 8 bases. Germline loops: CDR1 MNHNS, CDR2 SASEGT. Written as DNA, the CDR3 is TGTGCCAGCAGTGATAGGGGACAGCGGGAAGCTTTCTTT. It is translated as CASSDRGQREAFF.

This chain connects TRBV4-3 to TRBJ1-2; no clear D. V lost 0 bases to trimming and J lost 4 bases, with 9 bases between them. CDR3 length: 14 residues. CDR1 LGHNA and CDR2 YSLEER come from the germline V gene. The CDR3 sequence is CASSQDSRSYGYTF. The CDR3, as DNA: TGCGCCAGCAGCCAAGATAGTCGTTCCTATGGCTACACCTTC.

This clone came up once. V gene TRBV6-6 combines with J gene TRBJ1-3; D not certain. This CDR3 is built from 12 residues. Germline-derived CDR1 and CDR2 are MNHNY and SVGAGI (reference sequence). Trimming stripped 6 bases from V and 4 bases from J, with 7 bases between. CDR3 residues: CASSAAGNTIYF. CDR3 nucleotide sequence: TGTGCCAGCAGCGCTGCCGGAAACACCATATATTTT.

The J gene is TRBJ1-1, the V gene TRBV7-2; D is perhaps TRBD1 (6 bases). This CDR3 comprises 16 residues. V was pared by 5 bases and J by 0 bases, with 16 bases between. Germline V CDR1 and CDR2: SGHTA, FQGNSA. The CDR3 loop reads CASSTGRDTLNTEAFF. CDR3 in DNA: TGTGCCAGCAGCACCGGCCGGGACACCCTGAACACTGAAGCTTTCTTT. Full variable domain (missing parts from reference TRBV7-2 and TRBJ1-1): GAGVSQSPSNKVTEKGKDVELRCDPISGHTALYWYRQSLGQGLEFLIYFQGNSAPDKSGLPSDRFSAERTGGSVSTLTIQRTQQEDSAVYLCASSTGRDTLNTEAFFGQGTRLTVV.

J is TRBJ1-1 and V is TRBV5-1, with D possibly being TRBD1 (6 bases). Trimming shortened V by 7 bases and J by 1 base, and 11 bases separated the two germline ends. The CDR3 is 13 amino acids. Looked up from germline, CDR1 is SGHRS and CDR2 is YFSETQ. The CDR3 bases are TGCGCCAGCTGGGGGGCAGCGAACACTGAAGCTTTCTTT. Its protein product is CASWGAANTEAFF.